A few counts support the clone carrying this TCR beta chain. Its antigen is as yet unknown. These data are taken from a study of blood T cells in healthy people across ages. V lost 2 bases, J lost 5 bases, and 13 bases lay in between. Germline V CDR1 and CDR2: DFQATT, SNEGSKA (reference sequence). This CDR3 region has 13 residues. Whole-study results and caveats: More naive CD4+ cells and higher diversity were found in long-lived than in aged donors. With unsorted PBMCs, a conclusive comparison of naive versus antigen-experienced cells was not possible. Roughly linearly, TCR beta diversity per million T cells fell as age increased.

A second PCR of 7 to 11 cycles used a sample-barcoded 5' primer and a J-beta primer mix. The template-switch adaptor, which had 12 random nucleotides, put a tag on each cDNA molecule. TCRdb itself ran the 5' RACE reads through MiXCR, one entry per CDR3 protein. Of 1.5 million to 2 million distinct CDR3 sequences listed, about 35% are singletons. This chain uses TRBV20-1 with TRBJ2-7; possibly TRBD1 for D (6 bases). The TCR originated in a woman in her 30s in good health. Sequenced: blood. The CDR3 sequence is CSARYRERNEQYF. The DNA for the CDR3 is TGCAGTGCTAGATACAGGGAGAGAAACGAGCAGTACTTC.